These 8 T cell receptor beta chains were all obtained from the same sample, sequenced in a study of molecular identifiers for immune sequencing clone quantification. Each CDR3 protein gets one entry after TCRdb re-called the PCR reads with MiXCR. The data show about 40,000 distinct CDR3 sequences, 15% to 20% seen once. Sequencing used naive CD8+ T cells from blood, with Jurkat cell RNA spiked in. Indicated subset: FACS-sorted CD8+CD4-CCR7+CD45RA+ naive T cells. The receptor source for this set is a human donor in good health. Some libraries in this study had Jurkat cell RNA spiked in.

This clonotype was seen just once. An end of the junction differs from the germline gene, which may be a read error. CDR3 protein: CASKDRLAGELSF. The CDR3 coding sequence is TGTGCCAGCAAGGACAGATTAGCCGGGGAGCTGTCTTTT. The chain carries TRBV6-2 or TRBV6-3 and TRBJ2-2, with D perhaps TRBD1 (6 bases). The CDR3 is 13 residues long. Germline values: CDR1 MNHEY, CDR2 SVGEGT.

This clonotype was observed at least ten times. The J gene is TRBJ2-7, the V gene TRBV27; TRBD2 matches 12 bases. The V and J ends lost 4 bases and 5 bases, in that order; junction bases with no gene match: 6. The CDR3 is 15 amino acids. In germline, CDR1 is MNHEY, CDR2 SMNVEV (reference sequence). CDR3 bases: TGTGCCAGCAGTTCCCTAGCGGGAGGGCCCCACGAGCAGTACTTC. Its protein is CASSSLAGGPHEQYF.

This clonotype was seen many times. This chain uses TRBV4-2 with TRBJ2-1; no clear D. The CDR3 consists of 12 residues. Germline CDR1 and CDR2: LGHNA and YNFKEQ. Trimming pared 3 bases from V and 8 bases from J, leaving 8 bases between. The CDR3 here is CASSQEYYEQFF. CDR3 nucleotides: TGTGCCAGCAGCCAGGAATATTATGAGCAGTTCTTC.

Regarding this clonotype: Being one base from a much bigger clone, this may be a read error. The chain uses TRBV2 and TRBJ2-7; the match to TRBD1 covers 7 bases. This CDR3 comprises 15 residues. Germline assignment: CDR1 SNHLY and CDR2 FYNNEI. CDR3 amino acids: CVSSEASGTAYEQYF. In DNA, the CDR3 is TGTGTCAGCAGTGAAGCCAGTGGGACAGCCTACGAGCAGTACTTC.

This clonotype was picked up a small number of times. The gene calls are TRBV4-3 and TRBJ2-3, with D perhaps matching TRBD2 (5 bases). The CDR3 length is 13 residues. Trimming cost V 3 bases and J 5 bases, with 9 bases left between them. The germline V gene encodes CDR1 LGHNA and CDR2 YSLEER. The CDR3 DNA follows: TGCGCCAGCAGCCAGGACTCGCTAGATACGCAGTATTTT. It encodes CASSQDSLDTQYF.

Comment on this clonotype: Since a much larger clone is just one base distant, this may be a read error. The chain couples TRBV13 to TRBJ1-1; no firm D call. The CDR3 runs to 13 residues. Between the trimmed V and J ends, which lost 3 bases and 1 base, there was a span of 6 bases. Germline V CDR1 and CDR2: PRHDT, FYEKMQ (reference sequence). CDR3 DNA: TGTGCCAGCAGCTTCTGCGGGAACACTGAAGCTTTCTTT. Protein product: CASSFCGNTEAFF.

This clonotype was detected many times. CDR3 amino acids: CASSWPRGTSEHNEQFF. CDR3 nucleotide sequence: TGTGCCAGCAGTTGGCCCAGGGGGACTAGCGAACACAATGAGCAGTTCTTC. The chain uses TRBV12-3 or TRBV12-4 and TRBJ2-1, with 10 positions matching TRBD2. V lost 4 bases and J lost 5; bases outside the gene matches: 11. The CDR3 is 17 amino acids.

The genes are TRBV5-1 and TRBJ2-1; possible D gene TRBD2, 5 bases. Deletions cut 1 base from V and 3 bases from J, with 11 bases between. Germline V gene data show CDR1 as SGHRS and CDR2 as YFSETQ. The CDR3 runs to 15 residues. CDR3 DNA: TGCGCCAGCAGCTTGTCGACTGCGGGCTACAATGAGCAGTTCTTC. Residues: CASSLSTAGYNEQFF.